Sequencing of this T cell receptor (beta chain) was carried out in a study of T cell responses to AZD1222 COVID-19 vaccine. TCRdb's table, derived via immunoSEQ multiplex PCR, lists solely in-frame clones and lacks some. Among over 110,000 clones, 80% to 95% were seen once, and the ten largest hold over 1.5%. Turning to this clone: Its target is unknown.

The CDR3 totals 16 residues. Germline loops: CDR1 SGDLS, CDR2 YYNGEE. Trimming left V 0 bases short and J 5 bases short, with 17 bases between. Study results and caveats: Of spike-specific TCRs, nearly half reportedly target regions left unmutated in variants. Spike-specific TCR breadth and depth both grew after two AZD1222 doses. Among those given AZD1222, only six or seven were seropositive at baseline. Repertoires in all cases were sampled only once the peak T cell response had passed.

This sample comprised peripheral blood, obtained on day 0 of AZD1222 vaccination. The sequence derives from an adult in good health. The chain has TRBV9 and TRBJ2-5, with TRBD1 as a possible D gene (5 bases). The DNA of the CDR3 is TGTGCCAGCAGCGTAGGGACAACGGCCCATTGGGAGACCCAGTACTTC. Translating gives CASSVGTTAHWETQYF.